Listed here is a single TCR beta chain. This receptor's antigen is unknown. Nothing much larger sits one base from this clone, and base qualities are not available. This sample was included in a study of shared clonotypes between healthy human individuals (dated by TCRdb to 2020 to 2021). At the level of the whole study: The cohort included a few men and a couple of women between 18 and 49 years of age. Blood TCR repertoires of a handful of healthy adults were deeply sequenced to estimate repertoire size and the extent of clonotype sharing between individuals. Libraries were prepared and TCR repertoires were sequenced by different laboratories using diverse techniques, in order to increase sequencing depth and limit assay-specific biases. Per donor, leukapheresis produced somewhere between about 0.85 and 10 billion PBMCs.

The CDR3 holds 15 amino acids from the cysteine to the phenylalanine. Only CDR3 DNA remains: 45 bases, in frame from the first base. From the germline V gene, CDR1 is SGHRS and CDR2 is YFSETQ. V trim: 4 bases; J trim: 3 bases; unmatched bases: 8. TCR CDR3 regions were amplified from genomic DNA by multiplex PCR using the deep immunoSEQ assay. Genomic DNA extracted from each cell subset was distributed evenly over all wells of several immunoSEQ 96-well plates, and each plate served as one replicate. For unsorted PBMC, roughly 330 ng of genomic DNA, equivalent to about 30,000 T cell genomes, went into each replicate PCR. Unsorted PBMC genomic DNA was sequenced across ten immunoSEQ deep assay plates. Purified libraries were measured with a Qubit 3.0 fluorometer, size-checked on a Bioanalyzer 2100, and measured again with the KAPA Library Quantification kit. Each immunoSEQ 96-well plate was sequenced on its own single-read 150-cycle Illumina NextSeq 550 flow cell. The published analysis was carried out like this. The immunoSEQ output contained only junctional sequences without quality scores, so filtering could not match that applied to full-length reads. To assign V/J genes and CDR3, sequences were annotated against IMGT germline references using PyIR, a Python wrapper for IgBLAST v1.9. Reads with weak V/J assignments (E-value above 1e-6), missing CDR3, stop codons, out-of-frame junctions, or ambiguous translated residues were removed. V3J clonotypes were defined as sequences sharing the same inferred V gene, J gene, and CDR3 amino acid sequence. Percentage overlap between repertoires was computed as shared unique clonotypes divided by the size of the smaller repertoire. Repertoire richness was assessed with RTK rarefaction, the Chao1 estimator, and Recon v2.1 estimates of unobserved clonotypes. TCRdb took over this immuneACCESS table, retaining in-frame rearrangements with V and J assigned. Such tables are incomplete; in checked studies, under half of the missing clones stem from an unresolved V gene, and the remainder is unexplained. The DNA was the basis for D and trimming; V, J and clone size are from that table. Present in this sample are hundreds of thousands of clones, around 78% of which were seen just once. The top ten constitute around 12% of the sample.

Here is what the overall study found, with its caveats: Sampling was restricted to blood, and TCR repertoires in tissues likely differ from the TCR repertoires found in blood. Pairwise subsampling indicated that sequencing depth was expected to affect the degree of clonotype sharing among donors. Because the study included a small number of donors, the genetic and exposure-history diversity represented was limited.

The donors were healthy, HIV-negative adults with no recently reported acute infections or vaccinations. Only Caucasian adults living in Nashville, Tennessee, USA were represented among the donors. For unsorted samples, 84 million or so PBMCs were counted, and genomic DNA was extracted using the QIAamp DNA Blood Mini kit. Blood was obtained by leukapheresis, after which PBMCs were separated by Ficoll-Histopaque density gradient centrifugation and cryopreserved in liquid nitrogen vapor phase. The sequence is built from TRBV5-1 and TRBJ2-7, and 9 bases in between align with TRBD1. This receptor was taken from a woman between 40 and 50 years old in good health. Some clones in this sample may be carry-over from other donors' samples. The source material was PBMCs. The bases read TGCGCCAGCAGCAAGGACAGGGGTGGCATCTACGAGCAGTACTTC. Its product reads: CASSKDRGGIYEQYF.